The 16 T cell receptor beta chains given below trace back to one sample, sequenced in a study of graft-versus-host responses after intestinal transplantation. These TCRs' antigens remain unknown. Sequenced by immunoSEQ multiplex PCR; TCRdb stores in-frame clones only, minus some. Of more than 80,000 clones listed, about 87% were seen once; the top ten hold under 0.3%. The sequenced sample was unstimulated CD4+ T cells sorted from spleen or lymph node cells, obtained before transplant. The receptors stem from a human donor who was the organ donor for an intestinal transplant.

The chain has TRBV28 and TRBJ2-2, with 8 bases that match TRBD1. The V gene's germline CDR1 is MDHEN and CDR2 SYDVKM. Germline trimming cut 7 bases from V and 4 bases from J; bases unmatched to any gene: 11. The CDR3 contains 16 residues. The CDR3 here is CASKTGRTGITGELFF. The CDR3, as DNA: TGTGCCAGCAAGACCGGAAGGACAGGGATCACCGGGGAGCTGTTTTTT.

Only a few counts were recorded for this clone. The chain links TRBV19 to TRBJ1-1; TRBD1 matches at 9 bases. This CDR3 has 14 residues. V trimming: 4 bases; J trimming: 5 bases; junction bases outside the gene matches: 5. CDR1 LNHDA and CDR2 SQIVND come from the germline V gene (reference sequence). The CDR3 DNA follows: TGTGCCAGTAGTAGGTCGACAGGGGGGACTGAAGCTTTCTTT. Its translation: CASSRSTGGTEAFF.

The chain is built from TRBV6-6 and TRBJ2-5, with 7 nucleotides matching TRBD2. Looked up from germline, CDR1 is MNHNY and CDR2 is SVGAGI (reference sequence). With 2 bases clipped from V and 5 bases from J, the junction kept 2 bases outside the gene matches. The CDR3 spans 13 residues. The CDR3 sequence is CASSYGGGETQYF. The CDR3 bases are TGTGCCAGCAGTTACGGGGGAGGGGAGACCCAGTACTTC.

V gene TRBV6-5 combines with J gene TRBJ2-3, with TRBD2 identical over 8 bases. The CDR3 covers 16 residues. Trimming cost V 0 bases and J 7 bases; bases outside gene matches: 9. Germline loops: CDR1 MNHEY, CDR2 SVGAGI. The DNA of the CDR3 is TGTGCCAGCAGTTACTCGGGGGCGGGGGGTTCAAATACGCAGTATTTT. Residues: CASSYSGAGGSNTQYF.

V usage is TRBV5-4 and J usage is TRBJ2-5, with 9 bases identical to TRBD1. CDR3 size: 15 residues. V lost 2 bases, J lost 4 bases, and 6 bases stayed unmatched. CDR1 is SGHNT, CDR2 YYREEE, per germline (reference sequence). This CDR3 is CASSLQGAWIETQYF. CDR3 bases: TGTGCCAGCAGCTTACAGGGGGCTTGGATAGAGACCCAGTACTTC.

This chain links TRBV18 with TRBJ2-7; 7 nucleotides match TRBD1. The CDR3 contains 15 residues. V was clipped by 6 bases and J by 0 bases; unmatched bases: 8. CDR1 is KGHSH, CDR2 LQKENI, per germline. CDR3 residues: CASSHSGTASYEQYF. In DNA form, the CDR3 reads TGTGCCAGCTCGCATTCCGGGACAGCCTCCTACGAGCAGTACTTC. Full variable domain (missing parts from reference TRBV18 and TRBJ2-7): NAGVMQNPRHLVRRRGQEARLRCSPMKGHSHVYWYRQLPEEGLKFMVYLQKENIIDESGMPKERFSAEFPKEGPSILRIQQVVRGDSAAYFCASSHSGTASYEQYFGPGTRLTVT.

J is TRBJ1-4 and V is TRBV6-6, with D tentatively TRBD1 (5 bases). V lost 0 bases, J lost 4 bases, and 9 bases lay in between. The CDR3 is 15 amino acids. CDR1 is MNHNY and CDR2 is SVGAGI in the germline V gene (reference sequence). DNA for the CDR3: TGTGCCAGCAGTTACTCCCAGGGTCATAATGAAAAACTGTTTTTT. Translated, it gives CASSYSQGHNEKLFF.

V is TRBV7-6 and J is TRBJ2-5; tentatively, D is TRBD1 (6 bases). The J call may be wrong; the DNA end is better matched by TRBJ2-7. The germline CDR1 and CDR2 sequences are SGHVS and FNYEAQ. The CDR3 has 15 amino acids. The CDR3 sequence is CASSLRPGVIYEQYF. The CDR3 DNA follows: TGTGCCAGCAGCTTACGCCCAGGGGTCATCTACGAGCAGTACTTC.

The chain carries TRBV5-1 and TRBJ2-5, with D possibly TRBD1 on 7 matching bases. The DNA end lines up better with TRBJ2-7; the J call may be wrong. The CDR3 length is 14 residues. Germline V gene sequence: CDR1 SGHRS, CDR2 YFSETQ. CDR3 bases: TGCGCCAGCAGCCCCAGGGGGGTTAGGTACGAGCAGTACTTC. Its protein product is CASSPRGVRYEQYF.

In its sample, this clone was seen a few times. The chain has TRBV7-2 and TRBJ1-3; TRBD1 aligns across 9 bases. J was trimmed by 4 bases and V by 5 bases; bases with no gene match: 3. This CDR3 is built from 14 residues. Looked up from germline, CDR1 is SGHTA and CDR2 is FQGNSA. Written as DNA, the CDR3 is TGTGCCAGCAGCCGGGACAGGGCCGGAAACACCATATATTTT. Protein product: CASSRDRAGNTIYF.

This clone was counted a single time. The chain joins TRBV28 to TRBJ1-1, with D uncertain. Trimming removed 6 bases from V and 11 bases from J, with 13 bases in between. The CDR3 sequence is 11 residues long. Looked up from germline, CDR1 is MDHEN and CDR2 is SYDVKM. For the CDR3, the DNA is TGTGCCAGCAGCGACCGCCGGGTGGCTTTCTTT. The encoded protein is CASSDRRVAFF. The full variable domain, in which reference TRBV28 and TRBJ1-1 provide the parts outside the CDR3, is DVKVTQSSRYLVKRTGEKVFLECVQDMDHENMFWYRQDPGLGLRLIYFSYDVKMKEKGDIPEGYSVSREKKERFSLILESASTNQTSMYLCASSDRRVAFFGQGTRLTVV.

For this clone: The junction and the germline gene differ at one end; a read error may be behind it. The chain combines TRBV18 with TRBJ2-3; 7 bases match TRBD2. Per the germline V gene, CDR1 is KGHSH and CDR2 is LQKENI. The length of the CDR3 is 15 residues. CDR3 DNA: TGTGCCAGCTCCCCACTAGCGAGTGGCACAGATACGCAGTATTTT. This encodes CASSPLASGTDTQYF. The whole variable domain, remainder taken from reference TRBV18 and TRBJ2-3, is NAGVMQNPRHLVRRRGQEARLRCSPMKGHSHVYWYRQLPEEGLKFMVYLQKENIIDESGMPKERFSAEFPKEGPSILRIQQVVRGDSAAYFCASSPLASGTDTQYFGPGTRLTVL.

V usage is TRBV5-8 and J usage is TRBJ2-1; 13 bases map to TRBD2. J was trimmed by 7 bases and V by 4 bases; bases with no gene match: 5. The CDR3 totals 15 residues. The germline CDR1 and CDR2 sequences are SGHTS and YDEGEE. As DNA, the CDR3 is TGTGCCAGCAGCCGAACTAGCGGGGGGGTAAATGAGCAGTTCTTC. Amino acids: CASSRTSGGVNEQFF.

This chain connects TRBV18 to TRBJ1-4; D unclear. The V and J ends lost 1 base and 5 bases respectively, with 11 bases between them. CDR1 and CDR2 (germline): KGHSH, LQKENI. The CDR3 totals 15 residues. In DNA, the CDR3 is TGTGCCAGCTCACCACGGACGGGAGTAAATGAAAAACTGTTTTTT. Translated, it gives CASSPRTGVNEKLFF.

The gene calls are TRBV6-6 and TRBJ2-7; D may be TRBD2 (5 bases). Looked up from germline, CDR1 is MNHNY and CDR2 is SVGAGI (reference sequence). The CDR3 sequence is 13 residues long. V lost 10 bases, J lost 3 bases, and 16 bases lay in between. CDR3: CATQTAVRYEQYF. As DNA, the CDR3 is TGTGCCACCCAAACAGCGGTACGCTACGAGCAGTACTTC.

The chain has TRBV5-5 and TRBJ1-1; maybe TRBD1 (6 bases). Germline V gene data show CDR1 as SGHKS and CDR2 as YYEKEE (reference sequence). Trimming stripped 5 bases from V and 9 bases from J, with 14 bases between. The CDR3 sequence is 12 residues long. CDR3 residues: CASSRQGIQAFF. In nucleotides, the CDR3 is TGTGCCAGCAGTCGCCAGGGGATCCAAGCTTTCTTT.